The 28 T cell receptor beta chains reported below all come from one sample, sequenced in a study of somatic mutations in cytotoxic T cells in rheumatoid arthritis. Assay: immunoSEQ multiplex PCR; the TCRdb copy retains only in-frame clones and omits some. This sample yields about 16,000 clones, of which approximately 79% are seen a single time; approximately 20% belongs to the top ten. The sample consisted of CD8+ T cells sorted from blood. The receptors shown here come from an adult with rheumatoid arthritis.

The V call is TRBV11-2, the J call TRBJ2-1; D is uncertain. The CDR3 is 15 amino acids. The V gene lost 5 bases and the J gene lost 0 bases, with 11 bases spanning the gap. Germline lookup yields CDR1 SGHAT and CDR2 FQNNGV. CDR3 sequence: CASSANPSSYNEQFF. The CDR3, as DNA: TGTGCCAGCAGCGCAAACCCAAGCTCCTACAATGAGCAGTTCTTC. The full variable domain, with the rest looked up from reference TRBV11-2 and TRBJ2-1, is EAGVAQSPRYKIIEKRQSVAFWCNPISGHATLYWYQQILGQGPKLLIQFQNNGVVDDSQLPKDRFSAERLKGVDSTLKIQPAKLEDSAVYLCASSANPSSYNEQFFGPGTRLTVL.

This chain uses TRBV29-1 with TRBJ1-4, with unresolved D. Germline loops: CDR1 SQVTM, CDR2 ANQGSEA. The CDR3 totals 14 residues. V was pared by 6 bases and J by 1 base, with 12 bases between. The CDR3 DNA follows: TGCAGCGTCGCCCGGACCGAAACTAATGAAAAACTGTTTTTT. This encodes CSVARTETNEKLFF.

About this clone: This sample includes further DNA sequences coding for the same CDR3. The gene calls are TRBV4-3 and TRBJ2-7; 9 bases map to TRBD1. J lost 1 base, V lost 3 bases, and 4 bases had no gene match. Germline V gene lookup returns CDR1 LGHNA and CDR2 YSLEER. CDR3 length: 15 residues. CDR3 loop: CASSHSGTGSYEQYF. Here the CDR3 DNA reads TGCGCCAGCAGCCATTCCGGGACAGGGTCCTACGAGCAGTACTTC.

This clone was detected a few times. CDR3 residues: CASSPNPGGQPQHF. The CDR3 DNA reads as TGTGCCAGCAGTCCGAACCCGGGGGGTCAGCCCCAGCATTTT. The chain is built from TRBV27 and TRBJ1-5; TRBD1 might be the D (5 bases). Trimming removed 5 bases from V and 6 bases from J, with 14 bases in between. The CDR3 loop spans 14 amino acids. Germline CDR1 reads MNHEY; CDR2 reads SMNVEV (reference sequence).

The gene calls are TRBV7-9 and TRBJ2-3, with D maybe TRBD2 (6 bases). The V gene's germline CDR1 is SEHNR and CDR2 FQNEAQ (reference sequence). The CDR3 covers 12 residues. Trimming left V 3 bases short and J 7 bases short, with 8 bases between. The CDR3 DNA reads TGTGCCAGCAGCTTGGGACTGAATACGCAGTATTTT. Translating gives CASSLGLNTQYF.

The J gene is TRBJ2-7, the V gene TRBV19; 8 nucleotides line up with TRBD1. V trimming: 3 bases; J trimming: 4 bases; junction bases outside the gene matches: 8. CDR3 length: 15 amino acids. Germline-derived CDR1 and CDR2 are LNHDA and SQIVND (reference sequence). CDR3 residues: CASSILDRGGYEQYF. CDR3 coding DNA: TGTGCCAGTAGTATCCTCGACAGGGGTGGTTACGAGCAGTACTTC.

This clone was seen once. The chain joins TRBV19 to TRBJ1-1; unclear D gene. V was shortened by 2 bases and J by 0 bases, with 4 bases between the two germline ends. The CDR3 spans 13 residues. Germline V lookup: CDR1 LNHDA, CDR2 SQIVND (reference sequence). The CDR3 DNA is TGTGCCAGTAGTATAACGGTGAACACTGAAGCTTTCTTT. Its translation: CASSITVNTEAFF.

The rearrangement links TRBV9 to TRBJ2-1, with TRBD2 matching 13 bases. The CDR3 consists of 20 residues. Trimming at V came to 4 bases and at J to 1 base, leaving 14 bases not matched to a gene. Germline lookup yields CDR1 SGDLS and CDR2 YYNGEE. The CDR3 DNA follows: TGTGCCAGCAGCTACCCGAAAGGACTAGCGGGAGAGAGGTCCTACAATGAGCAGTTCTTC. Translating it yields CASSYPKGLAGERSYNEQFF.

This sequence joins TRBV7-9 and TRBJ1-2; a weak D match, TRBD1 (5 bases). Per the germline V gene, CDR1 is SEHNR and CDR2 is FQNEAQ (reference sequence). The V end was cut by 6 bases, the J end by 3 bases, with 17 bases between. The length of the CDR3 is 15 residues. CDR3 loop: CASSPRDPGDYGYTF. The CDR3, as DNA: TGTGCCAGCAGTCCGAGGGACCCCGGCGACTATGGCTACACCTTC.

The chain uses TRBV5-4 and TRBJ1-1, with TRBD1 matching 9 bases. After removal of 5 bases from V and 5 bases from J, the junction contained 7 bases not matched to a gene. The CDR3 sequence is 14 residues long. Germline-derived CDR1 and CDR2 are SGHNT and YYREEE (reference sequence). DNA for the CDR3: TGTGCCAGCAGGGACAGGGGTAGTGTAACTGAAGCTTTCTTT. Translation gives CASRDRGSVTEAFF. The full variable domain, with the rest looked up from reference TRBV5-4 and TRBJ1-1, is ETGVTQSPTHLIKTRGQQVTLRCSSQSGHNTVSWYQQALGQGPQFIFQYYREEENGRGNFPPRFSGLQFPNYSSELNVNALELDDSALYLCASRDRGSVTEAFFGQGTRLTVV.

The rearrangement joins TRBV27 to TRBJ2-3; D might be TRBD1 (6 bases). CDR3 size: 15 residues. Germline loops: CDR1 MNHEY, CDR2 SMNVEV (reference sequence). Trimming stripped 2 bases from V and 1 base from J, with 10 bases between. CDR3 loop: CASSLQGYGTDTQYF. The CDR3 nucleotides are TGTGCCAGCAGTTTACAGGGGTACGGCACAGATACGCAGTATTTT.

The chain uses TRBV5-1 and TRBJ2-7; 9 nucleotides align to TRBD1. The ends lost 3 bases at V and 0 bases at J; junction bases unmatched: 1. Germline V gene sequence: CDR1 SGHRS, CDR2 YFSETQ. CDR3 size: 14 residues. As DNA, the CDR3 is TGCGCCAGCAGCTGGGACAGGGCCTCCTACGAGCAGTACTTC. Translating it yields CASSWDRASYEQYF.

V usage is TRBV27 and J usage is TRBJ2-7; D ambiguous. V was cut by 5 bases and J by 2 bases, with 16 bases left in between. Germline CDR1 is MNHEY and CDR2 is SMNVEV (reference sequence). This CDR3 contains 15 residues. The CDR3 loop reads CASSPDSPLAYEQYF. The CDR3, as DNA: TGTGCCAGCAGTCCCGACTCACCCCTTGCCTACGAGCAGTACTTC.

CDR3 in amino acids: CAWSAIREKLFF. For the CDR3, the DNA is TGTGCCTGGAGTGCCATCCGAGAAAAACTGTTTTTT. The chain joins TRBV30 to TRBJ1-4, with unresolved D. The CDR3 consists of 12 residues. Germline loops: CDR1 GTSNPN, CDR2 SVGIG (reference sequence). The germline V and J ends were trimmed by 1 base and 8 bases, with 8 bases remaining between them.

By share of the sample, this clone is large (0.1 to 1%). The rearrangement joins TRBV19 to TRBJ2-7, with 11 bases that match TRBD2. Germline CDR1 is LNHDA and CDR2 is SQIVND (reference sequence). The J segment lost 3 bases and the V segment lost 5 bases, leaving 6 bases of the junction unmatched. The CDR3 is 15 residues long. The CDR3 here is CASSPTSGMGYEQYF. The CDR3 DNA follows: TGTGCCAGTAGTCCGACTAGCGGGATGGGCTACGAGCAGTACTTC.

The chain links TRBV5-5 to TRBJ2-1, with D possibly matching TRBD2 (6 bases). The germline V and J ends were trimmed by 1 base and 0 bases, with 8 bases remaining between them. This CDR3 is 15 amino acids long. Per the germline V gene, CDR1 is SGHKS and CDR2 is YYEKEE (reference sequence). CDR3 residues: CASSLLGSSYNEQFF. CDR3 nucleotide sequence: TGTGCCAGCAGCTTGCTCGGGAGCTCCTACAATGAGCAGTTCTTC.

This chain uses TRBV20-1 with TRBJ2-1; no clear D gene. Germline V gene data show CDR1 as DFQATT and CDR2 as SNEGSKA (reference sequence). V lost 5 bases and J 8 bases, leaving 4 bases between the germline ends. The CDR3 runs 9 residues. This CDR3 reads CSALDEQFF. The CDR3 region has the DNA TGCAGTGCTTTGGATGAGCAGTTCTTC.

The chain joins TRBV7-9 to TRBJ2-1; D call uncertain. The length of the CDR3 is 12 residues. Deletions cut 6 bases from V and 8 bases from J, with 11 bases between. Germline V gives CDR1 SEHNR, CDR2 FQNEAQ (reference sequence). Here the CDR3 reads CASSRESDEQFF. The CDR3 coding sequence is TGTGCCAGCAGTCGTGAATCAGATGAGCAGTTCTTC.

This CDR3 reads CASSGGLAEETQYF. Written as DNA, the CDR3 is TGTGCCAGCAGCGGGGGACTAGCGGAAGAGACCCAGTACTTC. The V gene is TRBV7-9, the J gene TRBJ2-5; 11 positions match TRBD2. The CDR3 loop spans 14 amino acids. The ends lost 5 bases at V and 3 bases at J; junction bases unmatched: 2. Germline V gene sequence: CDR1 SEHNR, CDR2 FQNEAQ (reference sequence).

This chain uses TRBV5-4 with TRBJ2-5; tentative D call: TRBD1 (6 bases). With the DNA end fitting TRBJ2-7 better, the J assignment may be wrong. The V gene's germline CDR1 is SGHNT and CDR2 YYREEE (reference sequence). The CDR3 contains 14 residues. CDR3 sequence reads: CASSSAGESHEQYF. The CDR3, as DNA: TGTGCCAGCAGCTCGGCAGGGGAATCTCACGAGCAGTACTTC.

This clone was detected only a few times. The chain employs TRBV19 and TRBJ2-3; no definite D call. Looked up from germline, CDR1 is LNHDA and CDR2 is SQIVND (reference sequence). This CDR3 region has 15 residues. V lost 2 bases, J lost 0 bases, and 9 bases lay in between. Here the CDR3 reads CASSISLTSTDTQYF. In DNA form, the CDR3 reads TGTGCCAGTAGTATATCGCTGACTAGCACAGATACGCAGTATTTT. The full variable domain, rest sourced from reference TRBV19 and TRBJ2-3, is DGGITQSPKYLFRKEGQNVTLSCEQNLNHDAMYWYRQDPGQGLRLIYYSQIVNDFQKGDIAEGYSVSREKKESFPLTVTSAQKNPTAFYLCASSISLTSTDTQYFGPGTRLTVL.

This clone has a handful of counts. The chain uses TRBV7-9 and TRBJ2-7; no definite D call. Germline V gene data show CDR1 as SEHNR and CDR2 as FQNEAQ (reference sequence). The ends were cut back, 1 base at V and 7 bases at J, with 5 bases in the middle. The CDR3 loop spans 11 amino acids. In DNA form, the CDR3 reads TGTGCCAGCAGCTTAGACCAGGAGCAGTACTTC. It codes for CASSLDQEQYF.

CDR3 residues: CASSFGVNPHPSYEQYF. The CDR3 DNA reads as TGTGCCAGCAGCTTCGGGGTTAACCCTCATCCCTCCTACGAGCAGTACTTC. V gene TRBV7-8 combines with J gene TRBJ2-7; perhaps TRBD2 as D (5 bases). Trimming took 3 bases from V and 0 from J, leaving 18 bases between them. The length of the CDR3 is 17 residues. Looked up from germline, CDR1 is SGHVS and CDR2 is FQNEAQ. The complete variable domain, with remaining parts taken from reference TRBV7-8 and TRBJ2-7, reads GAGVSQSPRYKVAKRGQDVALRCDPISGHVSLFWYQQALGQGPEFLTYFQNEAQLDKSGLPSDRFFAERPEGSVSTLKIQRTQQEDSAVYLCASSFGVNPHPSYEQYFGPGTRLTVT.

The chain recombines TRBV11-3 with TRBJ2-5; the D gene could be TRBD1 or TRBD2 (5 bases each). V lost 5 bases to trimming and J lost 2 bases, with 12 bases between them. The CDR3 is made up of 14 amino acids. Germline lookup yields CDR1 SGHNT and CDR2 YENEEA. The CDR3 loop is CASSARDQQETQYF. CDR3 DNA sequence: TGTGCCAGCAGCGCCCGGGACCAACAAGAGACCCAGTACTTC.

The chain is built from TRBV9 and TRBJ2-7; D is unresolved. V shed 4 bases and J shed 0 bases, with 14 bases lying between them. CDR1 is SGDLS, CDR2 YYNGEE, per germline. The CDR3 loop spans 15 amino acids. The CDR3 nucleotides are TGTGCCAGCAGCCCCTCAATGGCTAGCTCCTACGAGCAGTACTTC. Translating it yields CASSPSMASSYEQYF. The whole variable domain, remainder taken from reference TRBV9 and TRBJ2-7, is DSGVTQTPKHLITATGQRVTLRCSPRSGDLSVYWYQQSLDQGLQFLIQYYNGEERAKGNILERFSAQQFPDLHSELNLSSLELGDSALYFCASSPSMASSYEQYFGPGTRLTVT.

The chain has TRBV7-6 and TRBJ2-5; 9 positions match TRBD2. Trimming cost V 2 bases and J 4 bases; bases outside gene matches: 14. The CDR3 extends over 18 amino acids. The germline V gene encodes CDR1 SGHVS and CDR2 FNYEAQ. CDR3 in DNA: TGTGCCAGCAGCTTATCGGTAGCGGGAGATGAAGGGGGAGAGACCCAGTACTTC. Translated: CASSLSVAGDEGGETQYF.

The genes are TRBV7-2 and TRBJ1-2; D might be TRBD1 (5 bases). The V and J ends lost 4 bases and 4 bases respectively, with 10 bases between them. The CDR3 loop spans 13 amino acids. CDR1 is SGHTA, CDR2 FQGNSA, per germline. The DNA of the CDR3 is TGTGCCAGCAGCTATTTGGGGCTCTATGGCTACACCTTC. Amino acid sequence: CASSYLGLYGYTF.

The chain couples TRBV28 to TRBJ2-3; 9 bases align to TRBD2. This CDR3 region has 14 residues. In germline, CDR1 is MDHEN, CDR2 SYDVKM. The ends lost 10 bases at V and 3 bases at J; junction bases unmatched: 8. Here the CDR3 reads CAIKETSGTDTQYF. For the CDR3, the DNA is TGTGCCATCAAGGAGACTAGCGGAACAGATACGCAGTATTTT. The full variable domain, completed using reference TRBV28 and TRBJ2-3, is DVKVTQSSRYLVKRTGEKVFLECVQDMDHENMFWYRQDPGLGLRLIYFSYDVKMKEKGDIPEGYSVSREKKERFSLILESASTNQTSMYLCAIKETSGTDTQYFGPGTRLTVL.